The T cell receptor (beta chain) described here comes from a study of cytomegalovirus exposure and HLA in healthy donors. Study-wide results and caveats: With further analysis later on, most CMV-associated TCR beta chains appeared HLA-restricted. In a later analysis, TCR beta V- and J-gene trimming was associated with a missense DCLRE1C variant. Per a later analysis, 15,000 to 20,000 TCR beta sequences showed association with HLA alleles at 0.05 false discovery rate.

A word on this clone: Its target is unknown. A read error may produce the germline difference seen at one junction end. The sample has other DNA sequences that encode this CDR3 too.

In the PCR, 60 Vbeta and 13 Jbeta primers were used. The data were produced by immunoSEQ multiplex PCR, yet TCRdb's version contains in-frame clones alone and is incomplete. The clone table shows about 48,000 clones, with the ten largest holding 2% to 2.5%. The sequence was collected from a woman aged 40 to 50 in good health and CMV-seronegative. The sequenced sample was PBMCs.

The DNA of the CDR3 is TGCGCCAGCAGCCACGGGACAGGGTATGCGGGCACTGAGGCTTTCTTT. This codes for CASSHGTGYAGTEAFF. The chain recombines TRBV4-1 with TRBJ1-1; 9 nucleotides line up with TRBD1. The germline V gene has CDR1 MGHRA and CDR2 YSYEKL. The CDR3 loop spans 16 amino acids.